This TCR beta chain was retrieved from a study of OX40 agonist ivuxolimab in advanced cancers. At the level of the whole study: Ivuxolimab, which targeted the costimulatory receptor OX40 (CD134), was an agonistic, fully human IgG2 monoclonal antibody. Intravenous ivuxolimab was administered to patients every 2 weeks at six dose levels: 0.01, 0.1, 0.3, 1.5, 3 and 10 mg/kg. Of the roughly 54 dose-escalation patients, hepatocellular carcinoma was present in roughly 19, melanoma in around 15, renal cell carcinoma in 9 and head and neck cancer in 9. A male proportion of approximately 83% and a mean age of around 60 years, ranging from about 20 to 85, were recorded for the dose-escalation cohort. Patients were allowed to have had prior anti-PD-1, anti-PD-L1 or anti-CTLA-4 therapy, and approximately 40% of the dose-escalation patients had been treated with checkpoint inhibitors. Partial responses occurred in three dose-escalation patients, of whom one had hepatocellular carcinoma and two had cutaneous melanoma. Peripheral TCRbeta sequencing aimed to test whether ivuxolimab altered TCR sequence diversity and caused clonal T-cell expansion. The paper reports the monotherapy dose-escalation portion (N of about 54 patients) of the phase I ivuxolimab trial. General study outcomes and caveats: After ivuxolimab, expanded clones were on average more numerous among CD8+ T cells than among CD4+ T cells. At doses of 0.1 to 3.0 mg/kg, clonal expansion of both CD4+ and CD8+ T cells in blood was seen between baseline and week 6. Low levels of normalized T-cell clonal expansion were also seen in some nonresponding patients. The antigen specificity of the clonally expanded peripheral T cells was not determined. Partial responders in the 0.1-3.0 mg/kg groups had among the lowest normalized peripheral clonal expansion, especially among CD8+ T cells.

Trimming removed 5 bases from V and 3 bases from J, leaving 17 bases between the germline ends. Reading from cysteine to phenylalanine, the CDR3 counts 16 amino acids. Only CDR3 DNA remains: 48 bases, in frame from the first base. The germline V gene yields SGHTA for CDR1 and FQGNSA for CDR2. Patients with a history of autoimmune disease or receiving systemic immunosuppression were excluded from the trial. In every dose cohort, peripheral blood was drawn for TCR sequencing at baseline, cycle 4 day 1, and cycle 7 day 1. Samples came from an open-label, multicenter, first-in-human phase I dose-escalation trial of ivuxolimab. Adults with locally advanced or metastatic head and neck squamous cell, hepatocellular, melanoma or renal cell carcinoma were enrolled in the trial. Before TCR sequencing, CD4+ T cells and CD8+ T cells from peripheral blood were sorted into separate populations. A word on this clone: This clone's antigen is unknown. Within one base of it there is no much larger clone, and no base qualities were kept.

Genomic DNA was isolated from the sorted cells so that the TCRbeta CDR3 region could be sequenced. The immunoSEQ Assay was used to sequence the TCRbeta CDR3 regions. In TCRdb, the immuneACCESS table is reduced to in-frame sequences with V and J assigned. These tables do not hold every clone; where another copy was compared, an unresolved V gene accounts for under half, and the others remain unexplained. This sample is represented by more than 25,000 clones; about 88% of them were singletons. The ten largest clones take up around a third of the sample. The sequencing here drew on CD4+ or CD8+ T cells sorted from blood, taken in a trial of the OX40 agonist ivuxolimab. The sequence derives from an adult with an advanced solid tumor such as melanoma, head and neck, liver or kidney cancer. The sequence joins TRBV7-2 to TRBJ1-5, with a weak D call of TRBD1 (5 bases match). The base sequence is TGTGCCAGCAGCGCCGCCGGGGACGGACTCAATCAGCCCCAGCATTTT. The translation is CASSAAGDGLNQPQHF.